This entry describes one TCR beta chain. Extraction of RNA together with DNA used about 17-31 mg of unsorted bulk tissue. The data belong to a study of tumor-infiltrating lymphocytes in primary liver carcinoma. The germline gives CDR1 MNHEY, CDR2 SVGAGI. This CDR3 comprises 15 residues. With 9 bases removed from V and 9 bases from J, the gap between germline ends came to 25 bases. TCR beta cDNA was prepared out of about 530 ng total RNA by means of a constant-region primer. Library construction for TCR beta comprised three nested multiplex PCR rounds performed with slightly modified ARM-PCR. It was with TRBV1-TRBV30 forward primers and a C-beta reverse primer that the first two PCR rounds were run, at approximately 10 cycles each. TCRdb reanalysed the multiplex PCR reads using MiXCR and keeps one entry per CDR3 protein. The sample comprises approximately 80,000 distinct CDR3 sequences, 69% of which are singletons, and approximately 27% rests with the top ten.

V and J are TRBV6-5 and TRBJ2-3; perhaps D is TRBD1 or TRBD2 (5 bases each). Sequencing input: tumor-adjacent normal liver tissue. The clonotype comes from a middle-aged man with primary liver carcinoma and hepatitis B virus infection. The CDR3 is CASSLTADNPDTQYF. In DNA form, the CDR3 reads TGTGCCAGTAGTCTTACAGCGGACAACCCGGACACGCAGTATTTT.